A selection of T cell receptor beta chains follows, all from one sample in a study of blood T cell repertoires in COVID-19. Only in-frame clones appear in the TCRdb table, and some are missing; sequencing was by immunoSEQ multiplex PCR. The table has over 90,000 clones, 89% seen once. The sequenced sample was peripheral blood. These TCRs come from a woman between 70 and 85 years old with acute or convalescent COVID-19. Both conserved end residues are part of each CDR3. A D gene is named only where the DNA matches it firmly. Clone size appears in some rows only: once, few, many, or a class for an expanded clone.

V: TRBV5-4; J: TRBJ1-1; D: NA; size: NA; CDR3: CASSLFNRPNTEAFF; DNA: TGTGCCAGCAGCTTGTTTAACAGACCGAACACTGAAGCTTTCTTT
V: TRBV27; J: TRBJ1-1; D: TRBD1; size: once; CDR3: CASSPGQGTEAFF; DNA: TGTGCCAGCAGTCCCGGACAGGGAACTGAAGCTTTCTTT
V: TRBV27; J: TRBJ1-2; D: TRBD1; size: NA; CDR3: CASRISGQGGYTF; DNA: TGTGCCAGCAGGATTTCGGGACAGGGAGGCTACACCTTC
V: TRBV28; J: TRBJ2-3; D: TRBD2; size: NA; CDR3: CASSLAGGDYLTQYF; DNA: TGTGCCAGCAGTTTAGCGGGGGGGGACTACCTTACGCAGTATTTT
V: TRBV2; J: TRBJ1-4; D: NA; size: NA; CDR3: CASKRGMNEKLFF; DNA: TGTGCCAGCAAGCGGGGAATGAATGAAAAACTGTTTTTT
V: TRBV30; J: TRBJ1-1; D: TRBD1; size: NA; CDR3: CAWSSGTGNTEAFF; DNA: TGTGCCTGGAGTTCCGGGACAGGGAACACTGAAGCTTTCTTT
V: TRBV7-2; J: TRBJ2-6; D: NA; size: NA; CDR3: CASSLVRFSGANVLTF; DNA: TGTGCCAGCAGCTTAGTTCGGTTTTCTGGGGCCAACGTCCTGACTTTC
V: TRBV20-1; J: TRBJ1-2; D: NA; size: NA; CDR3: CSASRQAGYTF; DNA: TGCAGTGCTAGCCGGCAGGCTGGCTACACCTTC
V: TRBV5-1; J: TRBJ1-1; D: TRBD1; size: NA; CDR3: CASSLAGTVNTEAFF; DNA: TGCGCCAGCAGCTTGGCCGGGACAGTGAACACTGAAGCTTTCTTT
V: TRBV9; J: TRBJ1-6; D: NA; size: NA; CDR3: CASSVGDAGSPLHF; DNA: TGTGCCAGCAGCGTAGGAGACGCAGGTTCACCCCTCCACTTT
V: TRBV29-1; J: TRBJ1-2; D: TRBD1; size: few; CDR3: CSAAPSGGRHGYTF; DNA: TGCAGCGCTGCCCCATCAGGGGGCCGGCATGGCTACACCTTC
V: TRBV5-1; J: TRBJ2-3; D: TRBD2; size: NA; CDR3: CASSLRTGGSPDTQYF; DNA: TGCGCCAGCAGCTTGAGGACGGGGGGGTCCCCAGATACGCAGTATTTT
V: TRBV2; J: TRBJ1-2; D: NA; size: NA; CDR3: CASSVLTGGYTF; DNA: TGTGCCAGCAGTGTGCTAACGGGTGGCTACACCTTC
V: TRBV29-1; J: TRBJ2-7; D: NA; size: NA; CDR3: CSHAGPSYEQYF; DNA: TGCAGCCATGCAGGGCCTTCCTACGAGCAGTACTTC
V: TRBV5-1; J: TRBJ1-2; D: NA; size: NA; CDR3: CASSPDKFYGYTF; DNA: TGCGCCAGCAGCCCGGACAAATTCTATGGCTACACCTTC
V: TRBV10-1; J: TRBJ2-1; D: TRBD2; size: NA; CDR3: CASSAGGSSNEQFF; DNA: TGCGCCAGTTCAGCGGGAGGGTCATCGAATGAGCAGTTCTTC
V: TRBV27; J: TRBJ1-2; D: NA; size: NA; CDR3: CASSLTGTEGTLYGYTF; DNA: TGTGCCAGCAGTTTAACGGGCACGGAGGGGACCTTATATGGCTACACCTTC
V: TRBV27; J: TRBJ1-1; D: NA; size: NA; CDR3: CASSLSPGTPNMNTEAFF; DNA: TGTGCCAGCAGTTTATCACCTGGGACACCCAATATGAACACTGAAGCTTTCTTT
V: TRBV11-1; J: TRBJ2-7; D: TRBD2; size: NA; CDR3: CASSYLTPSGGYEQYF; DNA: TGTGCCAGCAGCTATCTAACCCCTAGCGGGGGGTACGAGCAGTACTTC
V: TRBV18; J: TRBJ1-6; D: NA; size: few; CDR3: CASSPGSDSPLHF; DNA: TGTGCCAGCTCACCCGGCAGCGATTCACCCCTCCACTTT
V: TRBV3-1/TRBV3-2; J: TRBJ2-1; D: TRBD2; size: NA; CDR3: CASSRRAGGNEQFF; DNA: TGTGCCAGCAGCCGAAGGGCGGGGGGTAATGAGCAGTTCTTC
V: TRBV3-1/TRBV3-2; J: TRBJ2-1; D: TRBD2; size: NA; CDR3: CASSLRRSTSGKYNEQFF; DNA: TGTGCCAGCAGCCTGCGACGTTCTACTAGCGGCAAGTACAATGAGCAGTTCTTC
V: TRBV6-2/TRBV6-3; J: TRBJ1-5; D: NA; size: NA; CDR3: CASSYSGVYRASNQPQHF; DNA: TGTGCCAGCAGTTACTCCGGGGTTTACAGGGCCAGCAATCAGCCCCAGCATTTT
V: TRBV28; J: TRBJ2-7; D: NA; size: NA; CDR3: CASSLLLQGYEQYF; DNA: TGTGCCAGCAGTTTACTCCTACAGGGATACGAGCAGTACTTC
V: TRBV19; J: TRBJ2-2; D: NA; size: NA; CDR3: CASSISRNTGELFF; DNA: TGTGCCAGTAGTATCAGTCGAAACACCGGGGAGCTGTTTTTT
V: TRBV28; J: TRBJ1-5; D: NA; size: NA; CDR3: CASSLYGQGISNQPQHF; DNA: TGTGCCAGCAGTTTATACGGTCAGGGGATTAGCAATCAGCCCCAACATTTT
V: TRBV29-1; J: TRBJ2-1; D: NA; size: NA; CDR3: CSVGLLAGNEQFF; DNA: TGCAGCGTTGGTCTGCTAGCTGGGAATGAGCAGTTCTTC
V: TRBV3-1/TRBV3-2; J: TRBJ2-7; D: TRBD2; size: NA; CDR3: CASSKVGKYSGRVGEQYF; DNA: TGTGCCAGCAGCAAGGTAGGGAAGTATAGCGGGAGGGTAGGCGAGCAGTACTTC
V: TRBV28; J: TRBJ2-3; D: TRBD2; size: NA; CDR3: CASSPPLGLVQRDTQYF; DNA: TGTGCCAGCAGTCCGCCCCTGGGACTAGTCCAGCGCGATACGCAGTATTTT
V: TRBV28; J: TRBJ2-5; D: TRBD1; size: NA; CDR3: CASSTDRGKYF; DNA: TGTGCCAGCAGTACGGACAGGGGAAAGTACTTC
V: TRBV10-2; J: TRBJ1-2; D: NA; size: NA; CDR3: CASGGGNYGYTF; DNA: TGCGCCAGCGGGGGGGGGAACTATGGCTACACCTTC
V: TRBV18; J: TRBJ1-3; D: NA; size: NA; CDR3: CASSPEISGNTIYF; DNA: TGTGCCAGCTCACCCGAGATCTCTGGAAACACCATATATTTT
V: TRBV18; J: TRBJ2-5; D: TRBD1; size: NA; CDR3: CASSPPRGQEETQYF; DNA: TGTGCCAGCTCACCACCAAGGGGGCAAGAAGAGACCCAGTACTTC
V: TRBV3-1/TRBV3-2; J: TRBJ1-2; D: NA; size: NA; CDR3: CASSQGRGGYTF; DNA: TGTGCCAGCAGCCAGGGGCGTGGGGGCTACACCTTC
V: TRBV5-4; J: TRBJ2-2; D: NA; size: few; CDR3: CASSRRATGELFF; DNA: TGTGCCAGCAGCCGGAGGGCCACCGGGGAGCTGTTTTTT
V: TRBV6-6; J: TRBJ1-5; D: NA; size: once; CDR3: CASSFSDNTPQPQHF; DNA: TGTGCCAGCAGTTTCTCGGACAATACTCCTCAGCCCCAGCATTTT
V: TRBV10-3; J: TRBJ2-4; D: NA; size: NA; CDR3: CAISGDSLEHRGKNIQYF; DNA: TGTGCCATCAGTGGGGACTCCCTGGAACATAGAGGCAAAAACATTCAGTACTTC